The 2 T cell receptor beta chains below come from one sample, sequenced in a study of cytomegalovirus exposure and HLA in healthy donors. Vbeta (60) and Jbeta (13) primers were used in the PCR. Profiled with immunoSEQ multiplex PCR; TCRdb holds only in-frame clones, not every one. The profile covers fewer than 200,000 clones, with more than 65% appearing a single time and about 2.5% taken by the ten largest. The sequencing input was PBMCs. The receptor source for this set is a woman aged 35 to 49 in good health and CMV-seropositive.

The chain has TRBV28 and TRBJ2-3; maybe TRBD2 (5 bases). Trimming left V 4 bases short and J 4 bases short, with 21 bases between. This CDR3 has 17 residues. CDR1 and CDR2 (germline): MDHEN, SYDVKM. This CDR3 is CASSYPLGSESADTQYF. CDR3 DNA: TGTGCCAGCAGTTACCCCCTTGGGAGCGAGAGCGCAGATACGCAGTATTTT.

The V gene is TRBV6-6, the J gene TRBJ2-5, with 14 bases lining up with TRBD2. The DNA end is a closer match to TRBJ2-7, so the J assignment may be wrong. This CDR3 has 15 amino acids. The germline gives CDR1 MNHNY, CDR2 SVGAGI (reference sequence). The CDR3 DNA follows: TGTGCCAGCAGCCTGGGACTAGCGGGGGAATACGAGCAGTACTTC. Translating it yields CASSLGLAGEYEQYF.